This is a list of T cell receptor beta chains from one sample in a study of shared clonotypes between healthy human individuals. Produced via immunoSEQ multiplex PCR; TCRdb's table is partial and in-frame only. This sample has 2 million to 2.5 million clones, with under 97% found just once. The sequencing input was naive CD4+ T cells sorted from blood. These receptors all come from a young man in good health. CDR3s include the opening cysteine and the closing phenylalanine or tryptophan. A D gene is named only where the DNA matches it firmly. Part of the rows lack a size; the others show once, few, many or a class for expanded clones.

v_call	d_call	j_call	clone_size	cdr3_nt	cdr3_aa
TRBV27	-	TRBJ2-1	-	TGTGCCAGCAGTTTAGCGGGGGCATACAATGAGCAGTTCTTC	CASSLAGAYNEQFF
TRBV4-1	TRBD2	TRBJ2-7	-	TGCGCCAGCAGCCGGCTACTAGCGGGGGGGCTCTACGAGCAGTACTTC	CASSRLLAGGLYEQYF
TRBV30	-	TRBJ2-7	-	TGTGCCTGGAGTGTAGGGTCAGCCAGGTACGAGCAGTACTTC	CAWSVGSARYEQYF
TRBV18	-	TRBJ1-5	-	TGTGCCAGCTCACCCGGGACGGCTAGCAATCAGCCCCAGCATTTT	CASSPGTASNQPQHF
TRBV5-1	-	TRBJ2-2	-	TGCGCCAGCAGCTTTGGGCGGGGCCTGAACACCGGGGAGCTGTTTTTT	CASSFGRGLNTGELFF
TRBV2	TRBD2	TRBJ2-7	-	TGTGCCAGCAGTCCCAGCGGGAGAGACTACGAGCAGTACTTC	CASSPSGRDYEQYF
TRBV7-2	TRBD2	TRBJ2-7	-	TGTGCCAGCAGCTTCGGACTAGCGGGAATCGCCGACGAGCAGTACTTC	CASSFGLAGIADEQYF
TRBV7-2	-	TRBJ1-5	once	TGTGCCAGCAGCTCCCAGGGCGGGCAGCCCCAGCATTTT	CASSSQGGQPQHF
TRBV6-5	-	TRBJ1-1	-	TGTGCCAGCAGCTCCGGGGTGAACACTGAAGCTTTCTTT	CASSSGVNTEAFF
TRBV28	-	TRBJ1-1	-	TGTGCCAGCACCGTGGGACCCCTCAGGGAAGCTTTCTTT	CASTVGPLREAFF
TRBV10-3	TRBD1	TRBJ1-5	-	TGTGCCATCAGTGGGGGGACAGGGAGGAACCAGCCCCAGCATTTT	CAISGGTGRNQPQHF
TRBV2	-	TRBJ2-7	-	TGTGCCAGCAGACCGGGTAGAGGGTCCTACGAGCAGTACTTC	CASRPGRGSYEQYF
TRBV2	TRBD1	TRBJ1-2	few	TGTGCCAGCAGTGTATCCGGGACAGGCAACTATGGCTACACCTTC	CASSVSGTGNYGYTF
TRBV18	TRBD1	TRBJ2-1	-	TGTGCCAGCTCCGGGACAGGCAACTACAATGAGCAGTTCTTC	CASSGTGNYNEQFF
TRBV6-5	-	TRBJ1-4	-	TGTGCCAGCAGTTACTCTGTGGGCTTTAATGAAAAACTGTTTTTT	CASSYSVGFNEKLFF
TRBV4-3	TRBD1	TRBJ1-1	-	TGCGCCAGCAGCCTCACAGGGGGAACTGAAGCTTTCTTT	CASSLTGGTEAFF
TRBV4-2	-	TRBJ2-7	-	TGTGCCAGCAGCCAAGTCGTGGGGGCCGGGGGGATGAAAAATTCCTACGAGCAGTACTTC	CASSQVVGAGGMKNSYEQYF
TRBV12-5	-	TRBJ1-2	once	TGTGCTAGTGCCCCAGGGTTTGCCTATGGCTACACCTTC	CASAPGFAYGYTF
TRBV6-6	-	TRBJ1-5	-	TGTGCCAGCAGTTACTCGAACGAGGGGCGCGGAAAACCCCAGCATTTT	CASSYSNEGRGKPQHF
TRBV7-2	-	TRBJ1-1	-	TGTGCCAGCAGCTTTTCAGGGACCAACACTGAAGCTTTCTTT	CASSFSGTNTEAFF
TRBV9	-	TRBJ2-1	-	TGTGCCAGCAGCTCTCAGGGGAGCTCCTACAATGAGCAGTTCTTC	CASSSQGSSYNEQFF
TRBV6-5	-	TRBJ1-3	-	TGTGCCAGCAGGGAAACAGGGCTCTCTGGAAACACCATATATTTT	CASRETGLSGNTIYF
TRBV9	TRBD2	TRBJ2-5	-	TGTGCCAGCAGCGTAGGGCTTCTAGCGGGGGAACCCAGGGAGACCCAGTACTTC	CASSVGLLAGEPRETQYF
TRBV7-9	TRBD2	TRBJ2-2	-	TGTGCCAGCAGTTCCACGATCGGGAGGGCCCGAACCGGGGAGCTGTTTTTT	CASSSTIGRARTGELFF
TRBV6-6	-	TRBJ1-2	-	TGTGCCAGCAGTACCAACGTCGGCTACACCTTC	CASSTNVGYTF
TRBV10-3	-	TRBJ1-3	-	TGTGCCATAAGCGCGGGCTCTGGAAACACCATATATTTT	CAISAGSGNTIYF
TRBV5-6	-	TRBJ1-5	-	TGTGCCAGCAGCCGGGGGCAGGGCAATCAGCCCCAGCATTTT	CASSRGQGNQPQHF
TRBV5-1	-	TRBJ2-1	-	TGCGCCAGCAGCTTGGACCCAGGGGCATACAATGAGCAGTTCTTC	CASSLDPGAYNEQFF
TRBV5-4	-	TRBJ2-7	-	TGTGCCAGCAGCTTAGGACTGGGAACTTACGAGCAGTACTTC	CASSLGLGTYEQYF
TRBV19	TRBD1	TRBJ1-1	-	TGTGCCAGTAGTATCGGGACAGCGAACACTGAAGCTTTCTTT	CASSIGTANTEAFF
TRBV7-2	-	TRBJ2-7	few	TGTGCCAGCAGCTTAGTGACCTCGGGGAGTGAGCAGTACTTC	CASSLVTSGSEQYF
TRBV10-1	TRBD1	TRBJ2-7	-	TGCGCCAGCAGTAAAAACTGGGACAGCGTCGAGCAGTACTTC	CASSKNWDSVEQYF
TRBV4-1	-	TRBJ2-6	-	TGCGCCAGCAGCCAAATCAGAGGTGTCGCGGTCTCTGGGGCCAACGTCCTGACTTTC	CASSQIRGVAVSGANVLTF
TRBV7-2	-	TRBJ2-3	-	TGTGCCAGCAGCTTGGACGGTAGCACAGATACGCAGTATTTT	CASSLDGSTDTQYF